This T cell receptor beta chain derives from a study of CD8 T cells in ankylosing spondylitis (dated by TCRdb to 2016 to 2017). Context from the whole study: The study profiled T cell receptor beta repertoires in healthy donors and ankylosing spondylitis patients to find disease-linked TCR variants. The whole study cohort included 108 healthy donors and roughly 24 ankylosing spondylitis patients. Samples of peripheral blood were taken, and for ankylosing spondylitis patients, synovial fluid was collected as well. Paper-wide results and their limitations: The disease-linked clones were reported as significantly enriched in matched synovial fluid samples from ankylosing spondylitis patients. Some motif variants had previously been reported in the synovial fluid and blood of reactive arthritis patients, which suggests shared mechanisms of disease initiation. A CD8+ phenotype was shown by the disease-linked clones, which were found at relatively low frequencies in peripheral blood. Blood from ankylosing spondylitis patients appeared to be characterized by a TCR beta motif composed of about eight highly homologous amino acid variants.

Instrument on record: Illumina HiSeq 2500. Quantitative 5'-RACE with molecular barcodes was used to prepare TCR beta libraries. In the authors' own workflow: A new computational method, built on a probabilistic model of VDJ rearrangement, was used to identify disease-linked TCR variants. Using fastp trimming at Q25 and MiXCR clonotype assembly, TCRdb reanalyzed the public sequencing data and kept in-frame beta chains. Identical CDR3 proteins give one entry, which carries the most common genes and DNA. These V and J calls are TCRdb output, not the study's own analysis. This sample gives a few hundred thousand distinct CDR3 sequences in total; more than 9.5% of them show up just once. The ten largest clonotypes hold approximately 6.2% of the sample. To note about this clonotype: Its antigen remains undetermined. There are no base qualities to consult, and no much larger clone falls within one base.

Material for sequencing was blood, either unsorted or a sorted T cell fraction (not recorded which). The clonotype originates from a male donor with ankylosing spondylitis.

The CDR3 region reads CASSLSGRGRVNTEAFF. The sequenced DNA is TGTGCCAGCAGTTTATCAGGCAGGGGGAGAGTAAACACTGAAGCTTTCTTT. Here the chain combines TRBV27 and TRBJ1-1, and TRBD1 matches 7 of the central bases. V is cut back by 0 bases and J by 2 bases, with 9 bases in the junction unmatched. The CDR3 covers 17 residues, taking in both the cysteine and the phenylalanine. CDR3 DNA is the only sequence kept; it has 51 bases, read in frame from the first base. CDR1 and CDR2 are read off the germline V gene (reference sequence) as MNHEY and SMNVEV.